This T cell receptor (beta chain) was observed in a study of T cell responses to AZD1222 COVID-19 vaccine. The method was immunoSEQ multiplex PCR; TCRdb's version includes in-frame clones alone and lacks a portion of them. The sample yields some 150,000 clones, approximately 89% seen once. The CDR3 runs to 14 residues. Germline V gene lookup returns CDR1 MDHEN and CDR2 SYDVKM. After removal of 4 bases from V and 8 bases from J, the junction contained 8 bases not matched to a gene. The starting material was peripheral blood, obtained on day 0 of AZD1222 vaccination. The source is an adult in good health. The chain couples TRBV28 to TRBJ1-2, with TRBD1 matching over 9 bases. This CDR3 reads CASSSGQGRWGYTF. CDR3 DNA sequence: TGTGCCAGCAGTTCAGGACAGGGGAGATGGGGCTACACCTTC.